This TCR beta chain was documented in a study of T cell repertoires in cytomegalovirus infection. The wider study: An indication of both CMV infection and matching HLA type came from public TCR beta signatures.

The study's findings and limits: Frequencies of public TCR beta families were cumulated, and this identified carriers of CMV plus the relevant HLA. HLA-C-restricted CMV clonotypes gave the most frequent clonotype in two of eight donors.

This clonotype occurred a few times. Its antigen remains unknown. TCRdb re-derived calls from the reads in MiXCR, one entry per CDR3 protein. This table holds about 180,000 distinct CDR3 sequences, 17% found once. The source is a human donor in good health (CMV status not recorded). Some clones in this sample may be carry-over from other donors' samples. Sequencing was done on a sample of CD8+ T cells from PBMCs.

As DNA, the CDR3 is TGCGCCAGCAGCTTGGTTGTCGGGGGGCCACCAGATACGCAGTATTTT. Amino acids: CASSLVVGGPPDTQYF. The chain has TRBV5-1 and TRBJ2-3; D might be TRBD2 (7 bases). Germline V gene data show CDR1 as SGHRS and CDR2 as YFSETQ. The CDR3 contains 16 residues. V lost 0 bases to trimming and J lost 4 bases, with 15 bases between them.